Following are 14 T cell receptor beta chains from one sample sequenced in a study of blood T cell repertoires in COVID-19. Repertoires were generated with immunoSEQ multiplex PCR, while TCRdb's copy carries only in-frame clones and drops some. The table includes a few hundred thousand clones, about nine tenths detected once. What was sequenced was PBMCs or T cells enriched from blood (not recorded which). The receptors here all came from a man aged 25 to 45 who had recovered from COVID-19.

This rearrangement joins TRBV27 to TRBJ1-6; D may be TRBD1 (5 bases). The V gene lost 4 bases and the J gene lost 8 bases, with 15 bases spanning the gap. CDR3 size: 15 residues. CDR1 is MNHEY, CDR2 SMNVEV, per germline (reference sequence). The CDR3 DNA reads TGTGCCAGCAGTTCAGGGCTGGTAGGTTATTCACCCCTCCACTTT. As protein: CASSSGLVGYSPLHF.

This clone was seen a single time. This chain connects TRBV3-1 (or the pseudogene TRBV3-2) to TRBJ2-7, with TRBD1 matching 9 bases. The CDR3 is made up of 13 amino acids. The junction had 4 bases not matched to a gene; V was cut back by 4 bases and J by 6 bases. Germline-derived CDR1 and CDR2 are LGHDT and YNNKEL (reference sequence). This CDR3 reads CASSRQGVLEQYF. CDR3 coding DNA: TGTGCCAGCAGCCGACAGGGGGTCCTCGAGCAGTACTTC.

This CDR3 reads CASSLGGLTDTQYF. CDR3 sequence (DNA): TGTGCCAGCAGCTTAGGGGGGCTCACAGATACGCAGTATTTT. V usage is TRBV11-3 and J usage is TRBJ2-3; tentatively, D is TRBD1 (6 bases). This CDR3 has 14 residues. Germline V lookup: CDR1 SGHNT, CDR2 YENEEA. V was shortened by 1 base and J by 2 bases, with 7 bases between the two germline ends.

The genes are TRBV15 and TRBJ2-7, with 7 nucleotides matching TRBD2. V gave up 5 bases and J gave up 2 bases; unmatched junction bases: 15. CDR3 size: 17 residues. Germline V lookup: CDR1 LNHNV, CDR2 YYDKDF (reference sequence). As DNA, the CDR3 is TGTGCCACCAGCGCAGTGGGAGGGGCCGCGCAGCCCTACGAGCAGTACTTC. Translating gives CATSAVGGAAQPYEQYF.

The chain combines TRBV25-1 with TRBJ1-6, with 9 bases that match TRBD1. V shed 5 bases and J 4 bases; nucleotides not matched to a gene: 6. The CDR3 is made up of 16 amino acids. Germline-derived CDR1 and CDR2 are MGHDK and SYGVNS. The CDR3 coding sequence is TGTGCCAGCAGTAAACGGACAGGGGCTTATAATTCACCCCTCCACTTT. Protein sequence: CASSKRTGAYNSPLHF.

The chain recombines TRBV5-6 with TRBJ2-3; 11 nucleotides agree with TRBD2. V was clipped by 4 bases and J by 2 bases; unmatched bases: 6. The CDR3 covers 16 residues. Germline-derived CDR1 and CDR2 are SGHDT and YYEEEE. The CDR3 DNA reads as TGTGCCAGCAGCCATCCGGGACTAGCGGTCACAGATACGCAGTATTTT. It is translated as CASSHPGLAVTDTQYF.

The gene calls are TRBV11-1 and TRBJ2-5; no reliable D call. The V and J ends lost 0 bases and 2 bases respectively, with 10 bases between them. CDR3 length equals 15 residues. Germline loops: CDR1 SGHAT, CDR2 FQDESV (reference sequence). The CDR3 sequence is CASSLAWARQETQYF. The CDR3 DNA sequence: TGTGCCAGCAGCTTAGCGTGGGCCAGACAAGAGACCCAGTACTTC.

The chain has TRBV5-4 and TRBJ1-4; D uncertain. The CDR3 is 14 amino acids. From germline, CDR1 is SGHNT and CDR2 YYREEE (reference sequence). V was cut by 4 bases and J by 2 bases, with 9 bases left in between. The CDR3 DNA reads TGTGCCAGCAGCCCAGGAGGGACTAATGAAAAACTGTTTTTT. Translation: CASSPGGTNEKLFF.

The CDR3 sequence is CASSPVEGDLYNEQFF. The CDR3 nucleotides are TGTGCCAGCAGCCCGGTTGAGGGAGACCTCTACAATGAGCAGTTCTTC. This chain connects TRBV7-9 to TRBJ2-1; possible D gene TRBD2, 5 bases. The germline V and J ends were trimmed by 5 bases and 3 bases, with 17 bases remaining between them. Germline V gene sequence: CDR1 SEHNR, CDR2 FQNEAQ (reference sequence). The CDR3 has 16 amino acids.

The V gene is TRBV11-3, the J gene TRBJ2-2; 7 bases fit TRBD2. With V trimmed by 4 bases and J by 8 bases, 4 bases remained unmatched. The germline CDR1 and CDR2 sequences are SGHNT and YENEEA. This CDR3 comprises 13 residues. The CDR3 DNA follows: TGTGCCAGCAGCTCCCGGGGGGAGGGGGAGCTGTTTTTT. Amino acids: CASSSRGEGELFF.

The chain has TRBV3-1 (or the pseudogene TRBV3-2) and TRBJ2-1; 7 bases map to TRBD1. The V and J ends lost 1 base and 6 bases, in that order; junction bases with no gene match: 6. The length of the CDR3 is 15 residues. Germline V lookup: CDR1 LGHDT, CDR2 YNNKEL (reference sequence). CDR3 in DNA: TGTGCCAGCAGCCAAGTAAAGACAGGGATCAATGAGCAGTTCTTC. It is translated as CASSQVKTGINEQFF.

V is TRBV6-5 and J is TRBJ1-5; D might be TRBD1 (6 bases). V was clipped by 5 bases and J by 4 bases, with 12 bases between them. Germline V CDR1 and CDR2: MNHEY, SVGAGI. The CDR3 runs 14 residues. The CDR3 reads CASSRTASNQPQHF. The CDR3 region has the DNA TGTGCCAGCAGTAGGACAGCATCGAATCAGCCCCAGCATTTT.

The gene calls are TRBV25-1 and TRBJ2-7; the D gene is possibly TRBD2 (5 bases). Trimming left V 4 bases short and J 2 bases short, with 12 bases between. There are 14 residues in the CDR3. Germline lookup yields CDR1 MGHDK and CDR2 SYGVNS. In DNA, the CDR3 is TGTGCCAGCAGTGCCGCCGGGGTGGCCTACGAGCAGTACTTC. Its translation is CASSAAGVAYEQYF.

V is TRBV10-2 and J is TRBJ2-5; 13 bases match TRBD2. The CDR3 loop spans 17 amino acids. CDR1 WSHSY and CDR2 SAAADI come from the germline V gene. Trimming cost V 6 bases and J 4 bases; bases outside gene matches: 11. The CDR3 DNA reads as TGCGCCAGCAGCCCCACTAGCGGGGGGGCCCCCCGAGAGACCCAGTACTTC. Protein product: CASSPTSGGAPRETQYF.